Listed here are 10 T cell receptor beta chains from one sample, sequenced in a study of PD-1 blockade in classical Hodgkin lymphoma. Assay used: immunoSEQ multiplex PCR; TCRdb lists only in-frame clones, some missing. The repertoire holds about 15,000 clones, 80% to 85% seen once, with over 35% in the top ten. Every patient had relapsed following autologous stem cell transplantation, and cohorts differed in brentuximab vedotin exposure. The source was peripheral blood mononuclear cells (PBMCs), collected before the second cycle of nivolumab. The receptors stem from a human donor with classical Hodgkin lymphoma.

The chain recombines TRBV11-3 with TRBJ1-1, with D hard to call. Trimming left V 7 bases short and J 1 base short, with 10 bases between. Germline V gene data show CDR1 as SGHNT and CDR2 as YENEEA. The CDR3 has 13 residues. The CDR3 DNA reads TGTGCCAGCACTCGGGAGAGGAACACTGAAGCTTTCTTT. Protein product: CASTRERNTEAFF.

The rearrangement uses TRBV19 and TRBJ1-4; the D is unclear. There are 14 residues in the CDR3. Deletions cut 2 bases from V and 8 bases from J, with 12 bases between. From germline, CDR1 is LNHDA and CDR2 SQIVND (reference sequence). The CDR3 coding sequence is TGTGCCAGTAGTATAACAAGCGCCATCGAAAAACTGTTTTTT. This encodes CASSITSAIEKLFF.

The rearrangement uses TRBV2 and TRBJ1-5; D not certain. In germline, CDR1 is SNHLY, CDR2 FYNNEI. This CDR3 contains 16 residues. The V end lost 1 base, the J end lost 0 bases, and 10 bases lay between the germline ends. The CDR3 reads CASSEGGSYSNQPQHF. The DNA of the CDR3 is TGTGCCAGCAGTGAAGGAGGGTCCTATAGCAATCAGCCCCAGCATTTT.

This clone was seen a handful of times. V gene TRBV2 combines with J gene TRBJ1-1, with no clear D. The CDR3 totals 10 residues. Germline V gene lookup returns CDR1 SNHLY and CDR2 FYNNEI. V was shortened by 8 bases and J by 4 bases, with 5 bases between the two germline ends. CDR3 nucleotides: TGTGCCAGCGGATTCACTGAAGCTTTCTTT. Translation gives CASGFTEAFF.

This chain joins TRBV2 and TRBJ2-1; the match to TRBD2 covers 10 bases. Unmatched junction bases numbered 0, after V lost 2 bases and J lost 5 bases. The germline V gene has CDR1 SNHLY and CDR2 FYNNEI. This CDR3 comprises 14 residues. CDR3 loop: CASSETSGNNEQFF. The CDR3 region has the DNA TGTGCCAGCAGTGAAACTAGCGGGAACAATGAGCAGTTCTTC. The full variable domain, completed using reference TRBV2 and TRBJ2-1, is EPEVTQTPSHQVTQMGQEVILRCVPISNHLYFYWYRQILGQKVEFLVSFYNNEISEKSEIFDDQFSVERPDGSNFTLKIRSTKLEDSAMYFCASSETSGNNEQFFGPGTRLTVL.

This clone was recorded only once. This chain joins TRBV6-5 and TRBJ1-4; 7 nucleotides match TRBD1. The CDR3 totals 15 residues. Germline CDR1 is MNHEY and CDR2 is SVGAGI. Trimming at V came to 5 bases and at J to 8 bases, leaving 11 bases not matched to a gene. The CDR3 spells CASSSTGAASEKLFF. CDR3 nucleotide sequence: TGTGCCAGCAGTAGTACAGGGGCCGCCTCGGAAAAACTGTTTTTT.

V usage is TRBV6-1 and J usage is TRBJ1-1; tentative D call: TRBD1 (5 bases). Germline lookup yields CDR1 MNHNS and CDR2 SASEGT. Trimming pared 5 bases from V and 10 bases from J, leaving 11 bases between. CDR3 length: 11 amino acids. The CDR3 region is CASSTWRGAFF. The CDR3 coding sequence is TGTGCCAGCAGTACATGGAGGGGAGCTTTCTTT.

The chain employs TRBV14 and TRBJ2-5; 8 nucleotides align to TRBD2. Germline-derived CDR1 and CDR2 are SGHDN and FVKESK. Unmatched junction bases numbered 5, after V lost 1 base and J lost 7 bases. CDR3 length: 14 amino acids. The CDR3 loop reads CASSQGYGGGTQYF. The CDR3 DNA follows: TGTGCCAGCAGCCAAGGTTACGGGGGGGGGACCCAGTACTTC. Looking up the rest from reference TRBV14 and TRBJ2-5 gives the full variable domain: EAGVTQFPSHSVIEKGQTVTLRCDPISGHDNLYWYRRVMGKEIKFLLHFVKESKQDESGMPNNRFLAERTGGTYSTLKVQPAELEDSGVYFCASSQGYGGGTQYFGPGTRLLVL.

V usage is TRBV5-1 and J usage is TRBJ1-1; the D is unclear. CDR3 length: 18 residues. The V gene lost 1 base and the J gene lost 2 bases, with 21 bases spanning the gap. Germline CDR1 is SGHRS and CDR2 is YFSETQ. The CDR3 sequence: CASSLSREVQSSNTEAFF. The CDR3 DNA reads TGCGCCAGCAGCTTGAGTAGGGAAGTACAATCCTCTAACACTGAAGCTTTCTTT.

The rearrangement uses TRBV11-2 and TRBJ1-1, with TRBD1 matching 7 bases. This CDR3 has 14 amino acids. V lost 5 bases to trimming and J lost 2 bases; unmatched junction nucleotides: 5. Per germline, CDR1 SGHAT and CDR2 FQNNGV. The CDR3, as DNA: TGTGCCAGCAGCGGACGACAGGGAAACACTGAAGCTTTCTTT. Its protein is CASSGRQGNTEAFF.